These 23 T cell receptor beta chains share one sample of origin, sequenced in a study of human T cells and chemical hapten exposure. Using its own MiXCR run on the RACE reads, TCRdb lists one record per CDR3 protein. The repertoire holds some 250,000 distinct CDR3 sequences, with almost 8% as singletons. The time point is: pre-sensitization, week 0. Treatment specified: therapeutic diphenylcyclopropenone sensitization with weekly scalp DPC. The material was whole blood, obtained in connection with sensitization to the hapten diphenylcyclopropenone (DPC). The receptor source for this set is a man younger than 35 with alopecia areata. Some clones in this sample may be carry-over from other donors' samples.

J is TRBJ2-7 and V is TRBV2; the D gene could be TRBD1 or TRBD2 (5 bases each). Trimming took 6 bases from V and 4 from J, leaving 13 bases between them. The CDR3 runs 13 residues. Germline V CDR1 and CDR2: SNHLY, FYNNEI. The CDR3 nucleotides read TGTGCCAGCAGACGGGACGCTGATTACGAGCAGTACTTC. Translated, it gives CASRRDADYEQYF.

The chain couples TRBV25-1 to TRBJ1-4, with unresolved D. The CDR3 has 14 amino acids. Trimming cost V 5 bases and J 0 bases, with 7 bases left between them. The V gene's germline CDR1 is MGHDK and CDR2 SYGVNS. In DNA form, the CDR3 reads TGTGCCAGCAGTCCTCCGGCAACTAATGAAAAACTGTTTTTT. This encodes CASSPPATNEKLFF.

This CDR3 reads CASSLGDNRTPLHF. The CDR3 nucleotides read TGTGCCAGCAGCTTAGGGGACAACCGTACACCCCTCCACTTT. The chain carries TRBV7-8 and TRBJ1-6; a weak D match, TRBD1 (6 bases). From germline, CDR1 is SGHVS and CDR2 FQNEAQ. The CDR3 consists of 14 residues. Trimming removed 1 base from V and 11 bases from J, with 12 bases in between.

In its sample, this clonotype was seen many times. This sequence joins TRBV4-3 and TRBJ2-4; 12 bases map to TRBD2. Trimming took 1 base from V and 7 from J; bases not matched to a gene: 5. CDR1 is LGHNA and CDR2 is YSLEER in the germline V gene. The CDR3 has 16 amino acids. The CDR3 sequence is CASSQASGGALNIQYF. For the CDR3, the DNA is TGCGCCAGCAGCCAAGCTAGCGGGGGGGCCTTGAACATTCAGTACTTC.

This clonotype came up a few times. This chain connects TRBV7-2 to TRBJ2-6; D gene uncertain. Germline CDR1 SGHTA, CDR2 FQGNSA. V was cut by 3 bases and J by 1 base, with 10 bases left in between. There are 16 residues in the CDR3. DNA for the CDR3: TGTGCCAGCAGCTTTAACACAGAATCTGGGGCCAACGTCCTGACTTTC. Translating gives CASSFNTESGANVLTF.

There are a few counts of this clonotype. The chain couples TRBV7-9 to TRBJ1-3; possible D gene TRBD1, 5 bases. V was trimmed by 7 bases and J by 0 bases, leaving 13 bases between them. Germline values: CDR1 SEHNR, CDR2 FQNEAQ (reference sequence). The CDR3 spans 15 residues. The CDR3 sequence: CASNKQERSGNTIYF. CDR3 nucleotide sequence: TGTGCCAGCAACAAACAGGAGCGCTCTGGAAACACCATATATTTT.

V gene TRBV10-3 combines with J gene TRBJ1-1, with 7 bases identical to TRBD1. V was clipped by 8 bases and J by 4 bases; unmatched bases: 7. The CDR3 runs to 13 residues. Germline CDR1 and CDR2: ENHRY and SYGVKD. CDR3 DNA sequence: TGTGCCATCTCGACAGGGTTTACCACTGAAGCTTTCTTT. Translating it yields CAISTGFTTEAFF.

There are many counts of this clonotype. The chain is built from TRBV29-1 and TRBJ2-2; 7 bases agree with TRBD1. Germline V lookup: CDR1 SQVTM, CDR2 ANQGSEA. Germline trimming cut 0 bases from V and 8 bases from J; bases unmatched to any gene: 15. This CDR3 has 17 residues. DNA for the CDR3: TGCAGCGTTGAAGATCGAGAAGACAGGGCTACGTCGGGGGAGCTGTTTTTT. Its protein product is CSVEDREDRATSGELFF.

This clonotype was counted at least ten times. The rearrangement joins TRBV7-2 to TRBJ2-2; D call uncertain. Trimming left V 5 bases short and J 0 bases short, with 16 bases between. This CDR3 comprises 17 residues. CDR1 and CDR2 from the germline V gene are SGHTA and FQGNSA. The CDR3 loop reads CASSRQVSQPNTGELFF. In DNA, the CDR3 is TGTGCCAGCAGCCGCCAGGTGTCACAGCCGAACACCGGGGAGCTGTTTTTT.

The V call is TRBV9, the J call TRBJ1-3; a possible D gene is TRBD1 (6 bases). The length of the CDR3 is 15 residues. The germline V and J ends were trimmed by 4 bases and 0 bases, with 11 bases remaining between them. The germline V gene encodes CDR1 SGDLS and CDR2 YYNGEE. CDR3 bases: TGTGCCAGCAGCACCGGACAGATCTCTGGAAACACCATATATTTT. As protein: CASSTGQISGNTIYF.

The chain links TRBV7-9 to TRBJ1-2, with 9 bases that match TRBD1. V was clipped by 5 bases and J by 2 bases; unmatched bases: 6. CDR1 is SEHNR and CDR2 is FQNEAQ in the germline V gene (reference sequence). The CDR3 totals 15 residues. Written as DNA, the CDR3 is TGTGCCAGCAGCCCCCGGGACAGGGTGAACTATGGCTACACCTTC. Translation gives CASSPRDRVNYGYTF.

In this sample, this clonotype turned up many times. The chain recombines TRBV28 with TRBJ1-2, with TRBD1 as a possible D gene (5 bases). Germline V lookup: CDR1 MDHEN, CDR2 SYDVKM. The CDR3 runs to 14 residues. With 5 bases removed from V and 8 bases from J, the gap between germline ends came to 18 bases. The DNA of the CDR3 is TGTGCCAGCAGTCCCCCTCAAGCGACAGACGGCTACACCTTC. This encodes CASSPPQATDGYTF.

This clonotype occurred a few times. The V call is TRBV4-1, the J call TRBJ2-1, with 10 bases lining up with TRBD2. V lost 0 bases, J lost 6 bases, and 11 bases stayed unmatched. CDR3 length equals 18 residues. Per the germline V gene, CDR1 is MGHRA and CDR2 is YSYEKL. The DNA for the CDR3 is TGCGCCAGCAGCCAAGATCCAGCGGGGGGGCCCGTGTCCAATGAGCAGTTCTTC. This translates into CASSQDPAGGPVSNEQFF.

This clonotype was counted between two and nine times. This rearrangement joins TRBV12-3 or TRBV12-4 to TRBJ2-7; D is possibly TRBD1 (6 bases). This CDR3 comprises 16 residues. Trimming removed 6 bases at V and 2 bases at J, with 20 bases between. CDR3 sequence reads: CASSSRYRGTPYEQYV. The CDR3, as DNA: TGTGCCAGCAGCTCCCGGTATAGGGGGACCCCCTACGAGCAGTACGTC.

In its sample, this clonotype was seen a few times. J is TRBJ2-6 and V is TRBV6-2 or TRBV6-3; perhaps D is TRBD1 or TRBD2 (5 bases each). Trimming removed 8 bases from V and 0 bases from J, with 5 bases in between. The germline CDR1 and CDR2 sequences are MNHEY and SVGEGT. This CDR3 region has 13 residues. CDR3 amino acids: CASGGSGANVLTF. As DNA, the CDR3 is TGTGCCAGCGGGGGCTCTGGGGCCAACGTCCTGACTTTC.

This clonotype was counted only a few times. The chain combines TRBV7-9 with TRBJ2-5, with 8 nucleotides matching TRBD1. The germline V gene has CDR1 SEHNR and CDR2 FQNEAQ (reference sequence). With V trimmed by 6 bases and J by 1 base, 7 bases remained unmatched. The CDR3 consists of 15 residues. CDR3 nucleotides: TGTGCCAGCAGTTTCACCGGGACAGGCCAAGAGACCCAGTACTTC. Its translation: CASSFTGTGQETQYF.

A few counts support this clonotype. This sequence joins TRBV5-1 and TRBJ1-1; no definite D call. The V gene's germline CDR1 is SGHRS and CDR2 YFSETQ. This CDR3 has 13 amino acids. Trimming took 7 bases from V and 0 from J, leaving 10 bases between them. CDR3 amino acids: CASCGLMNTEAFF. CDR3 nucleotide sequence: TGCGCCAGCTGCGGGCTCATGAACACTGAAGCTTTCTTT.

This clonotype was counted between two and nine times. This chain connects TRBV7-3 to TRBJ1-1; D possibly corresponds to TRBD1 (6 bases). The CDR3 contains 13 residues. Trimming stripped 2 bases from V and 10 bases from J, with 14 bases between. Germline CDR1 SGHTA, CDR2 FQGTGA. The CDR3 region has the DNA TGTGCCAGCAGCTTAGTACAACAGGGTAGAGCTTTCTTT. It is translated as CASSLVQQGRAFF. Complete variable domain (other parts from reference TRBV7-3 and TRBJ1-1): GAGVSQTPSNKVTEKGKYVELRCDPISGHTALYWYRQSLGQGPEFLIYFQGTGAADDSGLPNDRFFAVRPEGSVSTLKIQRTERGDSAVYLCASSLVQQGRAFFGQGTRLTVV.

This clonotype has only a few counts. The V gene is TRBV4-3, the J gene TRBJ2-3; 11 bases map to TRBD2. The V segment lost 5 bases and the J segment 2 bases; nucleotides outside the gene matches: 6. The CDR3 is made up of 16 amino acids. In germline, CDR1 is LGHNA, CDR2 YSLEER. CDR3 amino acids: CASSKISGGATDTQYF. CDR3 DNA sequence: TGCGCCAGCAGCAAGATTAGCGGGGGGGCCACAGATACGCAGTATTTT.

Only a few counts were recorded for this clonotype. For the CDR3, the DNA is TGTGCCAGCAGTGAAGCGCTTCAGGGAATGAACACTGAAGCTTTCTTT. This translates into CASSEALQGMNTEAFF. V usage is TRBV2 and J usage is TRBJ1-1; a possible D gene is TRBD1 (5 bases). The CDR3 has 16 amino acids. The V and J ends lost 0 bases and 0 bases respectively, with 11 bases between them. Germline CDR1 and CDR2: SNHLY and FYNNEI.

This sequence joins TRBV25-1 and TRBJ2-2; possibly TRBD1 for D (7 bases). Germline lookup yields CDR1 MGHDK and CDR2 SYGVNS. V gave up 0 bases and J gave up 3 bases, with 20 bases separating them. The CDR3 has 19 amino acids. The CDR3 here is CASSEYGGRGEVDTGELFF. The CDR3 bases are TGTGCCAGCAGTGAATACGGGGGCAGGGGGGAAGTAGACACCGGGGAGCTGTTTTTT.

This clonotype was detected ten times or more. The chain employs TRBV5-6 and TRBJ2-2; D not resolved. V was shortened by 3 bases and J by 1 base, with 10 bases between the two germline ends. CDR3 length equals 15 residues. CDR1 is SGHDT, CDR2 YYEEEE, per germline. The CDR3 protein is CASSSLRRNTGELFF. As DNA, the CDR3 is TGTGCCAGCAGCTCCCTGAGGCGGAACACCGGGGAGCTGTTTTTT. Combining the CDR3 with reference TRBV5-6 and TRBJ2-2 gives the whole variable domain DAGVTQSPTHLIKTRGQQVTLRCSPKSGHDTVSWYQQALGQGPQFIFQYYEEEERQRGNFPDRFSGHQFPNYSSELNVNALLLGDSALYLCASSSLRRNTGELFFGEGSRLTVL.

Ten or more counts support this clonotype. The rearrangement joins TRBV29-1 to TRBJ2-2; no definite D call. The CDR3 is 11 amino acids. V was trimmed by 6 bases and J by 4 bases, leaving 6 bases between them. Germline V CDR1 and CDR2: SQVTM, ANQGSEA. The CDR3 nucleotides are TGCAGCGTGACTGGCACCGGGGAGCTGTTTTTT. It is translated as CSVTGTGELFF.